A selection of T cell receptor beta chains follows, all from one sample in a study of neoadjuvant anti-PD-1 for oral cavity cancer. Generated by immunoSEQ multiplex PCR, the TCRdb table keeps only in-frame clones and is missing some. This table has 63,000 or so clones, less than 90% appearing once. Sequencing was performed on PBMCs, taken after nivolumab (anti-PD-1) treatment. The origin of the receptors is a person aged 35-79 years with oral cavity squamous cell carcinoma. CDR3s include the opening cysteine and the closing phenylalanine or tryptophan. Fields, in order: V gene, CDR3 protein.

TRBV6-5	CASSSAPSGNTIYF
TRBV19	CASSMGSGTGVSGYTF
TRBV4-1	CASSFPARGDYGYTF
TRBV14	CASSLGGHVTEAFF
TRBV5-6	CASSLRGLNSGNTIYF
TRBV6-1	CASSDTGGRETQYF
TRBV27	CASSLLDGPGELFF
TRBV7-9	CASSLGQAGAHNEQFF
TRBV15	CATSSYPPSGNTIYF
TRBV5-4	CASSSQGADTQYF
TRBV5-3	CARRDGCPGQGADTQYF
TRBV5-5	CASSQMTESNQPQHF
TRBV7-7	CASSLSGSNEQFF
TRBV6-6	CASSERGAQETQYF
TRBV29-1	CSVEEFREQFF
TRBV6-6	CASSRRQGQETQYF
TRBV12-5	CASGAWRGIDTEAFF
TRBV14	CASSGPGQSYEQYF
TRBV9	CASSVDWGRTTDTQYF
TRBV30	CAWSRGGGLRPEAFF
TRBV4-2	CASNPDRDYNEQFF